Below are 24 T cell receptor beta chains sequenced from a single sample in a study of shared clonotypes between healthy human individuals. TCRdb's table, derived via immunoSEQ multiplex PCR, lists solely in-frame clones and lacks some. Found here are about a million clones, about 74% of them singletons; the top ten hold over 1.3%. Sequenced sample: memory CD4+ T cells sorted from blood. This sample's subset: CD45RA-negative fraction. The receptors originated from a man between 18 and 35 years old in good health.

The chain joins TRBV25-1 to TRBJ2-1, with a tentative D call TRBD2 (7 bases). V was pared by 8 bases and J by 9 bases, with 17 bases between. Germline V lookup: CDR1 MGHDK, CDR2 SYGVNS. The CDR3 covers 13 residues. The DNA of the CDR3 is TGTGCCAGCGGAAGGGGGGGGAAGTTTGAGCAGTTCTTC. This codes for CASGRGGKFEQFF.

CDR3 sequence reads: CASSQVGGNTEAFF. DNA of the CDR3: TGTGCCAGCAGCCAAGTCGGCGGGAACACTGAAGCTTTCTTT. This chain links TRBV11-2 with TRBJ1-1; D is ambiguous. CDR1 and CDR2 from the germline V gene are SGHAT and FQNNGV. The CDR3 runs to 14 residues. Trimming stripped 5 bases from V and 1 base from J, with 11 bases between.

The V call is TRBV9, the J call TRBJ1-1; tentatively, D is TRBD1 (6 bases). V was cut by 0 bases and J by 6 bases, with 9 bases left in between. CDR1 and CDR2 (germline): SGDLS, YYNGEE. This CDR3 has 13 amino acids. CDR3 DNA sequence: TGTGCCAGCAGCGTAGTCAGGGGCCCTGAAGCTTTCTTT. Protein sequence: CASSVVRGPEAFF.

As for this clone: Additional DNA sequences in this sample encode the identical CDR3. The J gene is TRBJ1-5, the V gene TRBV18; unclear D gene. Trimming took 0 bases from V and 5 from J, leaving 11 bases between them. The germline V gene has CDR1 KGHSH and CDR2 LQKENI. This CDR3 is built from 15 residues. This CDR3 is CASSPPGGGDQPQHF. For the CDR3, the DNA is TGTGCCAGCTCACCACCTGGCGGTGGGGATCAGCCCCAGCATTTT.

With regard to this clone: The sample carries other DNA sequences with the same CDR3. The rearrangement uses TRBV9 and TRBJ1-3; the D is unclear. The CDR3 length is 12 residues. In germline, CDR1 is SGDLS, CDR2 YYNGEE. V shed 2 bases and J shed 0 bases, with 0 bases lying between them. DNA of the CDR3: TGTGCCAGCAGCGTCTCTGGAAACACCATATATTTT. This translates into CASSVSGNTIYF.

This chain uses TRBV5-1 with TRBJ2-1, with D perhaps TRBD1 or TRBD2 (5 bases each). Germline CDR1 SGHRS, CDR2 YFSETQ. V was cut by 7 bases and J by 7 bases, with 18 bases left in between. The CDR3 extends over 14 amino acids. CDR3 in amino acids: CASAGTNNPNEQFF. The CDR3 region has the DNA TGCGCCAGCGCCGGGACCAATAACCCGAATGAGCAGTTCTTC. Variable domain in full (rest from reference TRBV5-1 and TRBJ2-1): KAGVTQTPRYLIKTRGQQVTLSCSPISGHRSVSWYQQTPGQGLQFLFEYFSETQRNKGNFPGRFSGRQFSNSRSEMNVSTLELGDSALYLCASAGTNNPNEQFFGPGTRLTVL.

With respect to this clone: The sample carries other DNA sequences with the same CDR3. The genes are TRBV18 and TRBJ2-5; D is uncertain. CDR3 length equals 12 residues. V shed 1 base and J shed 4 bases, with 4 bases lying between them. CDR1 is KGHSH and CDR2 is LQKENI in the germline V gene. CDR3 residues: CASSPLGETQYF. DNA of the CDR3: TGTGCCAGCTCACCACTAGGAGAGACCCAGTACTTC.

This chain links TRBV9 with TRBJ2-1, with 10 bases identical to TRBD2. The V and J ends lost 0 bases and 8 bases, in that order; junction bases with no gene match: 5. From germline, CDR1 is SGDLS and CDR2 YYNGEE. The CDR3 is made up of 15 amino acids. CDR3 in amino acids: CASSVASGSIDEQFF. Written as DNA, the CDR3 is TGTGCCAGCAGCGTAGCTAGCGGGAGTATCGATGAGCAGTTCTTC. Full variable domain (outside the CDR3, taken from reference TRBV9 and TRBJ2-1): DSGVTQTPKHLITATGQRVTLRCSPRSGDLSVYWYQQSLDQGLQFLIQYYNGEERAKGNILERFSAQQFPDLHSELNLSSLELGDSALYFCASSVASGSIDEQFFGPGTRLTVL.

This clone has more than one count but fewer than ten. The chain links TRBV11-2 to TRBJ2-4; D possibly uses TRBD1 or TRBD2 (5 bases each). CDR3 length: 15 amino acids. Looked up from germline, CDR1 is SGHAT and CDR2 is FQNNGV. V was clipped by 0 bases and J by 8 bases, with 14 bases between them. This CDR3 reads CASSLDGTSGDIQYF. The CDR3 DNA follows: TGTGCCAGCAGCTTAGATGGGACCTCTGGGGACATTCAGTACTTC. Drawing the rest from reference TRBV11-2 and TRBJ2-4, the complete variable domain is EAGVAQSPRYKIIEKRQSVAFWCNPISGHATLYWYQQILGQGPKLLIQFQNNGVVDDSQLPKDRFSAERLKGVDSTLKIQPAKLEDSAVYLCASSLDGTSGDIQYFGAGTRLSVL.

The rearrangement uses TRBV5-1 and TRBJ2-2; 8 positions agree with TRBD1. The CDR3 totals 14 residues. Per the germline V gene, CDR1 is SGHRS and CDR2 is YFSETQ. With V trimmed by 4 bases and J by 6 bases, 5 bases remained unmatched. CDR3 bases: TGCGCCAGCAGCGCGAGACAGGGGCCCGGGGAGCTGTTTTTT. The encoded protein is CASSARQGPGELFF.

Comments on this clone: Other DNA sequences in the same sample also yield this CDR3. V and J are TRBV4-3 and TRBJ2-2, with 8 bases that match TRBD1. CDR3 length equals 16 residues. CDR1 LGHNA and CDR2 YSLEER come from the germline V gene. The trim removed 0 bases at V and 2 bases at J, leaving 2 bases unmatched. CDR3 sequence: CASSQETGGNTGELFF. The CDR3 nucleotides read TGCGCCAGCAGCCAAGAAACAGGGGGTAACACCGGGGAGCTGTTTTTT.

This rearrangement joins TRBV30 to TRBJ1-2; TRBD1 is a possible D gene (5 bases). V was clipped by 1 base and J by 4 bases, with 16 bases between them. Germline loops: CDR1 GTSNPN, CDR2 SVGIG (reference sequence). This CDR3 comprises 15 residues. In nucleotides, the CDR3 is TGTGCCTGGAGTGAAGGGGTCGGGTTCATCTATGGCTACACCTTC. As protein: CAWSEGVGFIYGYTF.

The chain combines TRBV28 with TRBJ1-1, with 7 bases matching TRBD1. This CDR3 comprises 15 residues. The ends lost 2 bases at V and 2 bases at J; junction bases unmatched: 5. CDR1 is MDHEN, CDR2 SYDVKM, per germline. The CDR3: CASSLGTVGNTEAFF. In DNA form, the CDR3 reads TGTGCCAGCAGTTTAGGGACAGTTGGAAACACTGAAGCTTTCTTT.

The V and J genes are TRBV19 and TRBJ1-5; D is possibly TRBD1 (5 bases). Germline V gene data show CDR1 as LNHDA and CDR2 as SQIVND (reference sequence). CDR3 length: 15 amino acids. Trimming left V 10 bases short and J 2 bases short, with 18 bases between. CDR3: CATRNPGTGNQPQHF. The DNA for the CDR3 is TGTGCCACCAGAAACCCCGGGACGGGCAATCAGCCCCAGCATTTT.

The V gene is TRBV19, the J gene TRBJ1-6, with D perhaps TRBD1 (5 bases). From germline, CDR1 is LNHDA and CDR2 SQIVND (reference sequence). The CDR3 totals 14 residues. V was trimmed by 6 bases and J by 5 bases, leaving 11 bases between them. CDR3 sequence (DNA): TGTGCCAGTAGATCCCCAGGGAATAATTCACCCCTCCACTTT. It codes for CASRSPGNNSPLHF.

This clone was observed at least ten times. V is TRBV6-1 and J is TRBJ1-1, with D uncertain. Trimming left V 4 bases short and J 1 base short, with 10 bases between. Germline V CDR1 and CDR2: MNHNS, SASEGT. This CDR3 spans 14 amino acids. CDR3: CASSAAGSNTEAFF. The CDR3 DNA sequence: TGTGCCAGCAGTGCGGCGGGATCGAACACTGAAGCTTTCTTT.

The gene calls are TRBV5-1 and TRBJ2-5, with D hard to call. With 1 base removed from V and 0 bases from J, the gap between germline ends came to 7 bases. CDR3 size: 14 residues. Per the germline V gene, CDR1 is SGHRS and CDR2 is YFSETQ. The chain's CDR3 is CASSLRRYQETQYF. The CDR3 bases are TGCGCCAGCAGCTTGAGGCGGTACCAAGAGACCCAGTACTTC.

This chain uses TRBV7-6 with TRBJ2-1, with 7 positions matching TRBD2. The V and J ends lost 0 bases and 10 bases, in that order; junction bases with no gene match: 12. The CDR3 is 16 residues long. Germline lookup yields CDR1 SGHVS and CDR2 FNYEAQ. This chain's CDR3 is CASSLAGSGSFKEQFF. The CDR3 nucleotides are TGTGCCAGCAGCTTAGCGGGTAGCGGGTCCTTCAAGGAGCAGTTCTTC. The full variable domain, in which reference TRBV7-6 and TRBJ2-1 provide the parts outside the CDR3, is GAGVSQSPRYKVTKRGQDVALRCDPISGHVSLYWYRQALGQGPEFLTYFNYEAQQDKSGLPNDRFSAERPEGSISTLTIQRTEQRDSAMYRCASSLAGSGSFKEQFFGPGTRLTVL.

CDR3 in amino acids: CASSQQPGQGYNEQFF. For the CDR3, the DNA is TGCGCCAGCAGCCAACAGCCGGGACAGGGATACAATGAGCAGTTCTTC. The chain couples TRBV4-1 to TRBJ2-1, with 9 bases that match TRBD1. Per germline, CDR1 MGHRA and CDR2 YSYEKL. This CDR3 contains 16 residues. V gave up 2 bases and J gave up 4 bases; unmatched junction bases: 6.

The rearrangement joins TRBV7-9 to TRBJ2-7; the match to TRBD2 covers 13 bases. Trimming cost V 5 bases and J 3 bases; bases outside gene matches: 4. The CDR3 extends over 15 amino acids. In germline, CDR1 is SEHNR, CDR2 FQNEAQ (reference sequence). The chain's CDR3 is CASSTRTSGGYEQYF. The CDR3 bases are TGTGCCAGCAGCACGCGGACTAGCGGGGGCTACGAGCAGTACTTC.

The chain employs TRBV28 and TRBJ1-6; D not certain. Trimming removed 6 bases at V and 0 bases at J, with 9 bases between. CDR3 length: 15 amino acids. The germline gives CDR1 MDHEN, CDR2 SYDVKM. CDR3 sequence (DNA): TGTGCCAGCAGGGAGCCGGGCTCCTATAATTCACCCCTCCACTTT. Translated, it gives CASREPGSYNSPLHF.

As to this clone: Other DNA sequences of this sample code for an identical CDR3. This chain joins TRBV7-2 and TRBJ2-7; 10 bases map to TRBD2. CDR1 SGHTA and CDR2 FQGNSA come from the germline V gene. The CDR3 runs 17 residues. The ends lost 5 bases at V and 0 bases at J; junction bases unmatched: 10. This CDR3 is CASSPPGLAASSYEQYF. For the CDR3, the DNA is TGTGCCAGCAGCCCCCCTGGACTAGCGGCAAGCTCCTACGAGCAGTACTTC.

The chain recombines TRBV4-3 with TRBJ2-7; 10 bases match TRBD1. Germline V gives CDR1 LGHNA, CDR2 YSLEER. The CDR3 totals 15 residues. After removal of 5 bases from V and 3 bases from J, the junction contained 7 bases not matched to a gene. The CDR3 DNA follows: TGCGCCAGCAGCTACCTGACAGGGGGCGTCTACGAGCAGTACTTC. Its translation: CASSYLTGGVYEQYF.

The chain uses TRBV5-1 and TRBJ2-7, with D unresolved. CDR1 and CDR2 from the germline V gene are SGHRS and YFSETQ. CDR3 length equals 15 residues. Trimming took 0 bases from V and 7 from J, leaving 17 bases between them. The CDR3 here is CASSLDETLRREQYF. In nucleotides, the CDR3 is TGCGCCAGCAGCTTGGACGAAACCCTTCGGCGGGAGCAGTACTTC.